The TCR beta chain under discussion was sequenced for a study of CD8 T cells in ankylosing spondylitis. TCRdb re-analysed the 5' RACE reads in MiXCR, keeping a single row per CDR3 protein. The sample comprises a few hundred thousand distinct CDR3 sequences, 9.5% to 13% of which are singletons, and more than 7% rests with the top ten. The clonotype was recovered from a female donor with ankylosing spondylitis or in good health (not recorded which). Sequencing was carried out using blood, either unsorted or a sorted T cell fraction (not recorded which).

The CDR3 nucleotides are TGTGCCAGCAGCTCCGATAAAAATCCAGCGGCCTACGAGCAGTACTTC. It is translated as CASSSDKNPAAYEQYF. V gene TRBV7-6 combines with J gene TRBJ2-7; D may be TRBD2 (5 bases). CDR1 is SGHVS and CDR2 is FNYEAQ in the germline V gene. The CDR3 totals 16 residues. Trimming took 4 bases from V and 2 from J, leaving 18 bases between them.